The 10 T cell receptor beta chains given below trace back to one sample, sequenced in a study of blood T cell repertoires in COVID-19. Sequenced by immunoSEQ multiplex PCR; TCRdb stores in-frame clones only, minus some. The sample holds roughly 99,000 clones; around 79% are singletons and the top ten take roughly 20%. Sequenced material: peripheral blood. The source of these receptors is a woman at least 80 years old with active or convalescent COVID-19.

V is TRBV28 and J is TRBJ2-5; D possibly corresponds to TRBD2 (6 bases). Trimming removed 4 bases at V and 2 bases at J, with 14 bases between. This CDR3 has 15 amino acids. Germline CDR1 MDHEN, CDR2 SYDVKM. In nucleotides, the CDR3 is TGTGCCAGCAGTTCCCTCCTAGCGAAGCAAGAGACCCAGTACTTC. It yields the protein CASSSLLAKQETQYF. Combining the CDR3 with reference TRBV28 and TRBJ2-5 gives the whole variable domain DVKVTQSSRYLVKRTGEKVFLECVQDMDHENMFWYRQDPGLGLRLIYFSYDVKMKEKGDIPEGYSVSREKKERFSLILESASTNQTSMYLCASSSLLAKQETQYFGPGTRLLVL.

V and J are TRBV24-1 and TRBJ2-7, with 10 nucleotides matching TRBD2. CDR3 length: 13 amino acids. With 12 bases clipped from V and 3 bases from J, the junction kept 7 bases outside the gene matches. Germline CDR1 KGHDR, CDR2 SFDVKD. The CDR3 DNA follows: TGTGCCGCACCGGGACTAGCGAGCTACGAGCAGTACTTC. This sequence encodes CAAPGLASYEQYF.

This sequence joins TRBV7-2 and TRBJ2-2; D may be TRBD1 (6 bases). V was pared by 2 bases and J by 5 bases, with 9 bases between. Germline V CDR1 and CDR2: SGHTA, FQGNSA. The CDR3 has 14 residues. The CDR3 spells CASSLTGRTGELFF. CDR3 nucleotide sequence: TGTGCCAGCAGCTTAACAGGGCGAACCGGGGAGCTGTTTTTT.

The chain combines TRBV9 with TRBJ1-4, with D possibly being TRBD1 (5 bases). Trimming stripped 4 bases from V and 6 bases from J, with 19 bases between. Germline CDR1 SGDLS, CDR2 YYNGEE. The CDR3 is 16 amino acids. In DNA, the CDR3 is TGTGCCAGCAGCTCCCTCGCCGGGAGGGGAGATGAAAAACTGTTTTTT. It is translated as CASSSLAGRGDEKLFF.

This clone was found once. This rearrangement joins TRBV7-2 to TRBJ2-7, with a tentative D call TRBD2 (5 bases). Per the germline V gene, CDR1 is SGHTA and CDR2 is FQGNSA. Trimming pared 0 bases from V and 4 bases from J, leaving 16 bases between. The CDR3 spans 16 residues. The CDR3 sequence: CASSLASVAGRYEQYF. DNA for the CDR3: TGTGCCAGCAGCTTAGCCTCGGTCGCGGGTCGGTACGAGCAGTACTTC.

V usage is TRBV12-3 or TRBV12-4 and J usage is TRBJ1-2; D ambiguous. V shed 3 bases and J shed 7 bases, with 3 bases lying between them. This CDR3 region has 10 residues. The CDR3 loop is CASSLAGYTF. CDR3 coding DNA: TGTGCCAGCAGTTTGGCTGGCTACACCTTC.

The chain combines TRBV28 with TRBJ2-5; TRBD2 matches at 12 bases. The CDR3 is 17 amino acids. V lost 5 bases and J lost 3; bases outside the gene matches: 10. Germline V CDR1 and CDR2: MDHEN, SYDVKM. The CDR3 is CASSVTSGSPFKETQYF. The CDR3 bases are TGTGCCAGCAGTGTGACTAGCGGGAGCCCCTTCAAAGAGACCCAGTACTTC.

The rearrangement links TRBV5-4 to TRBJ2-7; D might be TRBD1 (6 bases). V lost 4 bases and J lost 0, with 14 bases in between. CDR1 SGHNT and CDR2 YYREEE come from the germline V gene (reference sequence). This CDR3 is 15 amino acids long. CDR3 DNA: TGTGCCAGCAGCCAAACAAGGGGGACCTCCTACGAGCAGTACTTC. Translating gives CASSQTRGTSYEQYF.

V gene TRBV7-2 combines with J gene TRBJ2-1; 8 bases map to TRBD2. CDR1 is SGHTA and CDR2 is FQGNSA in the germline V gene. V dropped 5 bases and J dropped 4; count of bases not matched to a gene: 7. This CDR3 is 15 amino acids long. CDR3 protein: CASSELAVGYNEQFF. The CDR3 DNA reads TGTGCCAGCAGCGAACTAGCGGTCGGTTACAATGAGCAGTTCTTC.

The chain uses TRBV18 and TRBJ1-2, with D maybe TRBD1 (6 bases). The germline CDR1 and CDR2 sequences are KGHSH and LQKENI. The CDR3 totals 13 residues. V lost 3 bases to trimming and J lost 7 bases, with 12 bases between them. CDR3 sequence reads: CASSPEGGSGYTF. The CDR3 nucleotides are TGTGCCAGCTCACCGGAAGGGGGTAGTGGCTACACCTTC.